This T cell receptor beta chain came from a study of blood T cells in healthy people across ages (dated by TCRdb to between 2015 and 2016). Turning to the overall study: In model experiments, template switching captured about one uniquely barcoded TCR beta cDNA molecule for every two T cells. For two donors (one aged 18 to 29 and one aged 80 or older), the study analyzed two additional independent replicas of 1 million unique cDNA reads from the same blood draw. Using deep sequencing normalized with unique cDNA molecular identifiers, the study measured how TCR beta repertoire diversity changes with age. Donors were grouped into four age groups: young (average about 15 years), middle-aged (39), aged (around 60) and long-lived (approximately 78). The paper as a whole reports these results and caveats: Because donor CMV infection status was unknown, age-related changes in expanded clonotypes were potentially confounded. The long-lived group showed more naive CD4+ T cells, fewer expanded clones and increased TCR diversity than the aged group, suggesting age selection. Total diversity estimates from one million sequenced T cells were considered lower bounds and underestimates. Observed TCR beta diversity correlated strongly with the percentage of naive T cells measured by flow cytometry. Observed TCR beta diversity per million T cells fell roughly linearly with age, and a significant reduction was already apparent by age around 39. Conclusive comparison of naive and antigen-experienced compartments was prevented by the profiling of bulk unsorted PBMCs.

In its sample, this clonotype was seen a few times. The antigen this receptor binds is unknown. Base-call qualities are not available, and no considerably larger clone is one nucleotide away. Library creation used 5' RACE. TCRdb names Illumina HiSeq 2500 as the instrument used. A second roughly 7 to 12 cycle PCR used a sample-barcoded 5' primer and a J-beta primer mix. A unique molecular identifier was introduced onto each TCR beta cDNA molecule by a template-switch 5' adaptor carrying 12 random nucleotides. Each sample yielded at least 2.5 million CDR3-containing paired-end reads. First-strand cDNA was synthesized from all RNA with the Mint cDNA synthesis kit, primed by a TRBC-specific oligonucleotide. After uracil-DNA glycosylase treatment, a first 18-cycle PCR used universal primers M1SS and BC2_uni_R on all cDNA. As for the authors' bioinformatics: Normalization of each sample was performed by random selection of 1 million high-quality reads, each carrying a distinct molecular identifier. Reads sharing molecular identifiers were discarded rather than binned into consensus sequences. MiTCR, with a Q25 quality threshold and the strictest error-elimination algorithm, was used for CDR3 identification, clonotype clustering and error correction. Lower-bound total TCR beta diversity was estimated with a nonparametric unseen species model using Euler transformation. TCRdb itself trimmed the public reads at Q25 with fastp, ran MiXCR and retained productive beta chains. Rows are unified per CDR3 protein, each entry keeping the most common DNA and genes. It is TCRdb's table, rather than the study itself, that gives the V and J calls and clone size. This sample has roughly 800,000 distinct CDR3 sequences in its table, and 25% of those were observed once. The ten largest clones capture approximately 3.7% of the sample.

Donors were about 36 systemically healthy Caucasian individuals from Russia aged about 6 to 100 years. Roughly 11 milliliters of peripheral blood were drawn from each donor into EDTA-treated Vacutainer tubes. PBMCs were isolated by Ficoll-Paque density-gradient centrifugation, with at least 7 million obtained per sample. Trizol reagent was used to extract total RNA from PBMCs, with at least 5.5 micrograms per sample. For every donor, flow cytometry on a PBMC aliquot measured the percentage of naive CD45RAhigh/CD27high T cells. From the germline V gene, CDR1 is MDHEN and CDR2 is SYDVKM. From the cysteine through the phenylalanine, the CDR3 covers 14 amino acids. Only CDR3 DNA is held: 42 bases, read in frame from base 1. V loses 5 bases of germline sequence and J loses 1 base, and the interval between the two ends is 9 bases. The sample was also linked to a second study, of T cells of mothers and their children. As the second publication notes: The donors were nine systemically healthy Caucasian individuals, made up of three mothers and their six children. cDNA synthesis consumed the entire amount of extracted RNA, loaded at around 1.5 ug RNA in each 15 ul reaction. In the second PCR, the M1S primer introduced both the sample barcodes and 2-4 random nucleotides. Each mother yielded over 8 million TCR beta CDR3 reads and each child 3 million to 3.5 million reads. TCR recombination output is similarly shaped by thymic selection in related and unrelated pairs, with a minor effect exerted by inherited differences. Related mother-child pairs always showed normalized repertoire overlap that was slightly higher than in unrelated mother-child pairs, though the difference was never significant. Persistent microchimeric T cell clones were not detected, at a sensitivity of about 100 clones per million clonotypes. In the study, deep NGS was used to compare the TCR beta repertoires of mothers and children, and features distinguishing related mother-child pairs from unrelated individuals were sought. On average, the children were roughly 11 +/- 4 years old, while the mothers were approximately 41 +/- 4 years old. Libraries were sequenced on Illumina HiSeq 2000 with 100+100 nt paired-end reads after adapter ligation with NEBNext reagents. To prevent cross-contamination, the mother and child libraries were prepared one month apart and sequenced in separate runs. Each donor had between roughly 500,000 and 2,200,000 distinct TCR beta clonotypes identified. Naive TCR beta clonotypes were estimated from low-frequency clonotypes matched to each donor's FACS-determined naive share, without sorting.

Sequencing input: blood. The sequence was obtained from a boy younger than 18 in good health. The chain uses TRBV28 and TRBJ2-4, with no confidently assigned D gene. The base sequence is TGTGCCAGCAGTGGATGGGGTGCCAAAAACATTCAGTACTTC. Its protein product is CASSGWGAKNIQYF.